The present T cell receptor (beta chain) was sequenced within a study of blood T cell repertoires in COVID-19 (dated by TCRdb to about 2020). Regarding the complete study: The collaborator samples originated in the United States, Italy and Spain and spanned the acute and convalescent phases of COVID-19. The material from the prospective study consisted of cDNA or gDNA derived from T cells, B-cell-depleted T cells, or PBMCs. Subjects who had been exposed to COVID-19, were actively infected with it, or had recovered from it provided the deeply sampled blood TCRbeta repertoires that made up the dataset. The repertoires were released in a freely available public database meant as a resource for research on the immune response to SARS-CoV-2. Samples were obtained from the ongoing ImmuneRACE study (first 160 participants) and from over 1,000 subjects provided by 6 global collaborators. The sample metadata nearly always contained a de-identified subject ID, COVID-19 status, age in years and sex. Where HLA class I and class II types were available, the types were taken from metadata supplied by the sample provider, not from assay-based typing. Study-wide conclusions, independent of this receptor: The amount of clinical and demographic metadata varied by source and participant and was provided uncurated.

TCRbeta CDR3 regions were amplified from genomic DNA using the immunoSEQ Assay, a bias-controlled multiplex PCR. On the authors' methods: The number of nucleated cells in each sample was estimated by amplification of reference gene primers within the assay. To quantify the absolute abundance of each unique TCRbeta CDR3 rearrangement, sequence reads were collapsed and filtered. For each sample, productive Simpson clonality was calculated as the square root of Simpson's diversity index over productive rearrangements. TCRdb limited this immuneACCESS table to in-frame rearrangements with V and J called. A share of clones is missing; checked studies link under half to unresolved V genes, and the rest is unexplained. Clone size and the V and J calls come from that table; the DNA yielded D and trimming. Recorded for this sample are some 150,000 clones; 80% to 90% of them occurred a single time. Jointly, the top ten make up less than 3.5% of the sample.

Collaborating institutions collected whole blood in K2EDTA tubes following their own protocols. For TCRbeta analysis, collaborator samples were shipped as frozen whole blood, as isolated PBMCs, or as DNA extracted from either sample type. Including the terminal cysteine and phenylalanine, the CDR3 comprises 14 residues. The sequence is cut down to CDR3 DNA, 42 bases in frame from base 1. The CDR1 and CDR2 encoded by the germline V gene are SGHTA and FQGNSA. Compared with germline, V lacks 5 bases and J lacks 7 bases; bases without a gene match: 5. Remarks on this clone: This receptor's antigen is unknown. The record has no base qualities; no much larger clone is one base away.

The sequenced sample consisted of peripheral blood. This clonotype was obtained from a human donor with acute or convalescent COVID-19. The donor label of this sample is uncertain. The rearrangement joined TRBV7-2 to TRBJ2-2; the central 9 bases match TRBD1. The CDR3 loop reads CASSGTGYDGELFF. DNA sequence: TGTGCCAGCAGCGGGACAGGGTATGACGGGGAGCTGTTTTTT.